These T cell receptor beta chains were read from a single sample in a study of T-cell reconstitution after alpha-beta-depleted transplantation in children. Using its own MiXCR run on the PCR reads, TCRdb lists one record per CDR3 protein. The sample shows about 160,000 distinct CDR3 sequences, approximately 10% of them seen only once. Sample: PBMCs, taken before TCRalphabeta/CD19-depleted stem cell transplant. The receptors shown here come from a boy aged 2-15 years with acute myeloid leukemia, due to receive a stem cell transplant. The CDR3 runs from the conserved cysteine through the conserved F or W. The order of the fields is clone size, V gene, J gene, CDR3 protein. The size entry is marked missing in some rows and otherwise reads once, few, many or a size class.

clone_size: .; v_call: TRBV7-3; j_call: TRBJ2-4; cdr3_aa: CASSLTTGDIQYF
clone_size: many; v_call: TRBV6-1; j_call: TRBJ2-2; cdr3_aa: CASSELSGATGELFF
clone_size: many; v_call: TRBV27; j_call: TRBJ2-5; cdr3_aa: CASSPFVRQETQYF
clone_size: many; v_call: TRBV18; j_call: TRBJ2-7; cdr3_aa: CASSPPGGEQYF
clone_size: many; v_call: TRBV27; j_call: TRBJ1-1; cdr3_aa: CASSFNRANTEAFF
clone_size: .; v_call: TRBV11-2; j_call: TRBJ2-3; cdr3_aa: CASSPREGAGWTDTQYF
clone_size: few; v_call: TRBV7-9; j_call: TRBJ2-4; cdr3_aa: CASSLVRTGIAKNIQYF
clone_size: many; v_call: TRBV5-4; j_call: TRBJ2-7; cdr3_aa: CASSFFRDGEQYF
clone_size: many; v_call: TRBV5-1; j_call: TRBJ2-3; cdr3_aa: CASSLEREPTDTQYF
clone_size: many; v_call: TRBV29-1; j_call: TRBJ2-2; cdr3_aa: CSVPSNTGELFF
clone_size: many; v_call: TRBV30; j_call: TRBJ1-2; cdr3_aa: CAWSPGTGVGYTF
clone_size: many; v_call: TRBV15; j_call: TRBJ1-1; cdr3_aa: CATSRVEGSTEAFF
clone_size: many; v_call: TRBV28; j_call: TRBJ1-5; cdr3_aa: CASIWGGRGPQHF
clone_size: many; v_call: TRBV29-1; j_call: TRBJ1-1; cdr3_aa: CSVEGDRRDTEAFF
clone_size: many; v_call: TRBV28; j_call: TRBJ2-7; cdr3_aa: CASSPPLSGSYEQYF
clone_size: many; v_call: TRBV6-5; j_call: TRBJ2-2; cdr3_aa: CASSYWGQAGELFF
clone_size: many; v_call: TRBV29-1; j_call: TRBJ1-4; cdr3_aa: CSVSRGTLNEKLFF
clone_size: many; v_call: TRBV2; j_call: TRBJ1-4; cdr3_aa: CASSDLRGTNEKLFF
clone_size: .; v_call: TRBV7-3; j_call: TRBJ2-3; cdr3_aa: CASSQGMMDTQYF
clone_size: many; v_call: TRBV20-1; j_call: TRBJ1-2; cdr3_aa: CSAVTDRRGGYTF
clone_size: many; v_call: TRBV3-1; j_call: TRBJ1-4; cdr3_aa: CASVPPTGEKLFF
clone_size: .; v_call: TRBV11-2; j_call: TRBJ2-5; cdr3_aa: CASSLDSGIQTQYF
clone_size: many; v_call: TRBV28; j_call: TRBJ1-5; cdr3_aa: CASRQGEYQPQHF